This T cell receptor beta chain was sequenced for a study of blood T cell repertoires in COVID-19. Across the study: Whether acute or convalescent, the COVID-19 samples came from the United States, Italy and Spain. In each case, the material was cDNA or gDNA derived from T cells, B-cell-depleted T cells, or PBMCs.

Authors' data handling: Amplified reference gene primers provided the basis for estimating nucleated cell counts. Generated by immunoSEQ multiplex PCR, the TCRdb table keeps only in-frame clones and is missing some. The DNA was the basis for D and trimming; V, J and clone size are from that table. The table records about 160,000 clones, around 85% of them present only once. The CDR3 loop spans 13 amino acids. V lost 5 bases, J lost 5 bases, and 3 bases stayed unmatched. CDR1 and CDR2 (germline): MNHNY, SVGAGI (reference sequence). J is TRBJ2-5 and V is TRBV6-6; 9 positions agree with TRBD1. This TCR derives from a woman in her sixties or seventies with acute or convalescent COVID-19. Sequenced input: peripheral blood. CDR3 in amino acids: CASSQDRGETQYF. CDR3 DNA: TGTGCCAGCAGTCAAGACAGGGGGGAGACCCAGTACTTC.